Following are 17 T cell receptor beta chains from one sample sequenced in a study of CD8+ T cells in alopecia areata. Extracted RNA was reverse transcribed into cDNA, the sequencing template. Assay: immunoSEQ multiplex PCR; the TCRdb copy retains only in-frame clones and omits some. This table has 15,000 to 20,000 clones, 50% to 60% appearing once. As for treatment: oral pan-JAK inhibitor, 5-10 mg twice daily. Peripheral blood and lesional scalp punch biopsies were taken from alopecia areata patients. The sequencing used skin, collected at week 4, from a patient treated with tofacitinib. These receptors came from a human donor with alopecia areata.

This clone was detected a few times. The chain employs TRBV21-1 and TRBJ1-3. TRBV21-1 is an annotated pseudogene. CDR3 length: 17 residues. The CDR3 nucleotides read TGTGCCAGCAGATTAATTTTAGCTACACACGCACGAAACACCATATATTTT. As protein: CASRLILATHARNTIYF.

The chain links TRBV18 to TRBJ2-3; D is perhaps TRBD1 (6 bases). Germline CDR1 is KGHSH and CDR2 is LQKENI. This CDR3 region has 17 residues. V was shortened by 0 bases and J by 0 bases, with 13 bases between the two germline ends. CDR3 loop: CASSPPIDRLSTDTQYF. The CDR3 bases are TGTGCCAGCTCACCACCGATTGACAGGCTTAGCACAGATACGCAGTATTTT.

The rearrangement links TRBV5-1 to TRBJ2-5, with a possible D match to TRBD1 (5 bases). CDR1 SGHRS and CDR2 YFSETQ come from the germline V gene. Trimming took 0 bases from V and 4 from J, leaving 10 bases between them. CDR3 length: 14 residues. In nucleotides, the CDR3 is TGCGCCAGCAGCTTGGCCCGTGGGGCAGAGACCCAGTACTTC. It is translated as CASSLARGAETQYF.

This chain joins TRBV2 and TRBJ2-5; D ambiguous. The V gene's germline CDR1 is SNHLY and CDR2 FYNNEI. Trimming left V 3 bases short and J 3 bases short, with 11 bases between. This CDR3 comprises 14 residues. The CDR3 loop is CASSEGRNKETQYF. The CDR3 DNA follows: TGTGCCAGCAGTGAGGGTAGGAATAAAGAGACCCAGTACTTC.

This clone was detected a few times. V is TRBV7-2 and J is TRBJ2-1, with D perhaps TRBD1 or TRBD2 (5 bases each). This CDR3 has 13 amino acids. Germline V gene data show CDR1 as SGHTA and CDR2 as FQGNSA. Trimming left V 3 bases short and J 6 bases short, with 9 bases between. CDR3 in amino acids: CASSFEGSNEQFF. CDR3 nucleotides: TGTGCCAGCAGCTTCGAGGGGAGCAATGAGCAGTTCTTC. Filled out from reference TRBV7-2 and TRBJ2-1, the complete variable domain reads GAGVSQSPSNKVTEKGKDVELRCDPISGHTALYWYRQSLGQGLEFLIYFQGNSAPDKSGLPSDRFSAERTGGSVSTLTIQRTQQEDSAVYLCASSFEGSNEQFFGPGTRLTVL.

V and J are TRBV5-1 and TRBJ2-5; D might be TRBD2 (5 bases). The CDR3 consists of 17 residues. V was cut by 0 bases and J by 0 bases, with 15 bases left in between. Looked up from germline, CDR1 is SGHRS and CDR2 is YFSETQ. CDR3 sequence (DNA): TGCGCCAGCAGCTTGGTTGGGTTAGGCGGGTACCAAGAGACCCAGTACTTC. Translating gives CASSLVGLGGYQETQYF.

This chain connects TRBV9 to TRBJ2-1, with TRBD2 matching 8 bases. The J segment lost 9 bases and the V segment lost 2 bases, leaving 10 bases of the junction unmatched. The CDR3 spans 15 residues. Germline V lookup: CDR1 SGDLS, CDR2 YYNGEE. CDR3: CASSVGGGPRSEQFF. The CDR3 coding sequence is TGTGCCAGCAGCGTCGGCGGGGGGCCCAGAAGTGAGCAGTTCTTC.

The chain recombines TRBV7-3 with TRBJ2-5; TRBD2 matches 9 bases. Trimming took 2 bases from V and 4 from J; bases not matched to a gene: 5. This CDR3 region has 15 residues. Germline-derived CDR1 and CDR2 are SGHTA and FQGTGA. The CDR3 spells CASSLAGGLGETQYF. The CDR3 DNA sequence: TGTGCCAGCAGCTTAGCGGGGGGGCTAGGAGAGACCCAGTACTTC.

A few counts support this clone. This chain connects TRBV7-9 to TRBJ2-3; maybe TRBD2 (5 bases). CDR3 size: 17 residues. CDR1 is SEHNR, CDR2 FQNEAQ, per germline (reference sequence). V was trimmed by 0 bases and J by 2 bases, leaving 15 bases between them. The CDR3 spells CASSLAVGERHTDTQYF. The CDR3 bases are TGTGCCAGCAGCTTAGCGGTCGGTGAGCGGCACACAGATACGCAGTATTTT.

This clone was seen a handful of times. The chain couples TRBV7-8 to TRBJ2-1; possibly TRBD1 or TRBD2 for D (6 bases each). This CDR3 is 15 amino acids long. Trimming pared 6 bases from V and 5 bases from J, leaving 17 bases between. CDR1 SGHVS and CDR2 FQNEAQ come from the germline V gene. CDR3 nucleotides: TGTGCCAGCAGGAAGGAGGGGGGCCTAAACAATGAGCAGTTCTTC. Translation: CASRKEGGLNNEQFF.

The gene calls are TRBV15 and TRBJ1-3; TRBD1 might be the D (5 bases). Per germline, CDR1 LNHNV and CDR2 YYDKDF (reference sequence). The V gene lost 1 base and the J gene lost 3 bases, with 7 bases spanning the gap. CDR3 length: 14 amino acids. The CDR3 region has the DNA TGTGCCACCAGCAGAGCTGGGGGTGGAAACACCATATATTTT. This encodes CATSRAGGGNTIYF.

The chain recombines TRBV14 with TRBJ1-2; 8 positions agree with TRBD1. Germline V gene sequence: CDR1 SGHDN, CDR2 FVKESK. This CDR3 has 18 residues. J lost 4 bases, V lost 5 bases, and 18 bases had no gene match. The CDR3, as DNA: TGTGCCAGCAGCAGATGGGGACAGGTCGGAAGGCTGAGCTATGGCTACACCTTC. Translating gives CASSRWGQVGRLSYGYTF. Together with reference TRBV14 and TRBJ1-2, the CDR3 gives the full variable domain: EAGVTQFPSHSVIEKGQTVTLRCDPISGHDNLYWYRRVMGKEIKFLLHFVKESKQDESGMPNNRFLAERTGGTYSTLKVQPAELEDSGVYFCASSRWGQVGRLSYGYTFGSGTRLTVV.

The chain carries TRBV10-1 and TRBJ1-1; D might be TRBD1 (6 bases). CDR3 size: 17 residues. Trimming removed 4 bases from V and 3 bases from J, with 21 bases in between. The germline V gene encodes CDR1 WNHNN and CDR2 SYGVQD (reference sequence). CDR3 nucleotide sequence: TGCGCCAGCAGTGGAGAACCGCGACAGGAGGGGTACACTGAAGCTTTCTTT. Translation gives CASSGEPRQEGYTEAFF.

The genes are TRBV18 and TRBJ1-4; D is uncertain. Between the trimmed V and J ends, which lost 1 base and 3 bases, there was a span of 12 bases. Germline-derived CDR1 and CDR2 are KGHSH and LQKENI. CDR3 length: 16 residues. CDR3 nucleotide sequence: TGTGCCAGCTCACCACTCCTTCCGGGTTCTAATGAAAAACTGTTTTTT. Translation: CASSPLLPGSNEKLFF.

In its sample, this clone was seen a few times. This chain uses TRBV5-1 with TRBJ2-3, with 11 bases aligning to TRBD2. Germline CDR1 and CDR2: SGHRS and YFSETQ. The CDR3 loop spans 16 amino acids. The J segment lost 8 bases and the V segment lost 1 base, leaving 9 bases of the junction unmatched. CDR3 sequence: CASSLRASGRNGTQYF. In DNA, the CDR3 is TGCGCCAGCAGCTTGAGGGCTAGCGGGAGGAACGGTACGCAGTATTTT.

This sequence joins TRBV20-1 and TRBJ1-4; D possibly corresponds to TRBD1 (6 bases). Germline V lookup: CDR1 DFQATT, CDR2 SNEGSKA (reference sequence). The ends were cut back, 8 bases at V and 8 bases at J, with 12 bases in the middle. The CDR3 has 11 residues. CDR3: CSTSGVEKLFF. In DNA form, the CDR3 reads TGCAGTACCTCAGGGGTAGAAAAACTGTTTTTT.

The chain joins TRBV7-2 to TRBJ1-1, with D unresolved. Trimming took 5 bases from V and 3 from J, leaving 7 bases between them. Germline V gene lookup returns CDR1 SGHTA and CDR2 FQGNSA. This CDR3 spans 12 amino acids. In DNA, the CDR3 is TGTGCCAGCAGCCCGGCGGACACTGAAGCTTTCTTT. Translation: CASSPADTEAFF.